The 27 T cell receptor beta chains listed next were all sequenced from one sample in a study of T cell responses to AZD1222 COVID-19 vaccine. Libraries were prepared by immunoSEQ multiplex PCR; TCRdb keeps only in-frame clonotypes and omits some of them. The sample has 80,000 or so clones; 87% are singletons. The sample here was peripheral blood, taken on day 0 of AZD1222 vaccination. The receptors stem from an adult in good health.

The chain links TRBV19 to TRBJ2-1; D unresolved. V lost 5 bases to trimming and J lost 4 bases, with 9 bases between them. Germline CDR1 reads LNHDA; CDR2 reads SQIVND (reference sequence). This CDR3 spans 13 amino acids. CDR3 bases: TGTGCCAGTAGTCCCGCGGCTTACAATGAGCAGTTCTTC. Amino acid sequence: CASSPAAYNEQFF.

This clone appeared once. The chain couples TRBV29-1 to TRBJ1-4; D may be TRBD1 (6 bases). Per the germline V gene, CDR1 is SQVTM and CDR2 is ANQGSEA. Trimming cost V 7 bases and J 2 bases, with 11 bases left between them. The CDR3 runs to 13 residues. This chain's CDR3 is CSATGTTNEKLFF. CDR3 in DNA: TGCAGCGCAACAGGGACCACTAATGAAAAACTGTTTTTT.

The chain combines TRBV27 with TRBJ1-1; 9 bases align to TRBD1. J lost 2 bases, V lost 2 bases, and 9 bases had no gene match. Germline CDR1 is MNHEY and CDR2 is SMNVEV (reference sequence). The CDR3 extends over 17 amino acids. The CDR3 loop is CASSLGGGQGINTEAFF. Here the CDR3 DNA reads TGTGCCAGCAGTTTAGGGGGGGGACAGGGAATAAACACTGAAGCTTTCTTT.

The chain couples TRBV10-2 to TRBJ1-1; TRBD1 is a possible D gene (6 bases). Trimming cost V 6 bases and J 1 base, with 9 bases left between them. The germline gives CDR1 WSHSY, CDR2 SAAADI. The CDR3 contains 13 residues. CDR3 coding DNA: TGCGCCAGCAGGGACAGCTCGAACACTGAAGCTTTCTTT. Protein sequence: CASRDSSNTEAFF.

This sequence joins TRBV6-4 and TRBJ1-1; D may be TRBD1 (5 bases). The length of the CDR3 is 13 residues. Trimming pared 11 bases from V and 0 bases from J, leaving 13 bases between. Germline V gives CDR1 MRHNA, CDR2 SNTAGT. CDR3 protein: CAASRGMNTEAFF. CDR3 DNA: TGTGCCGCCAGCCGGGGGATGAACACTGAAGCTTTCTTT.

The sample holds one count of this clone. The CDR3 sequence is CASQHTTSKLFF. As DNA, the CDR3 is TGTGCCAGCCAACACACCACTTCTAAACTGTTTTTT. The V gene is TRBV28, the J gene TRBJ1-4; no definite D call. CDR1 is MDHEN, CDR2 SYDVKM, per germline. Trimming removed 8 bases from V and 11 bases from J, with 15 bases in between. The CDR3 runs 12 residues.

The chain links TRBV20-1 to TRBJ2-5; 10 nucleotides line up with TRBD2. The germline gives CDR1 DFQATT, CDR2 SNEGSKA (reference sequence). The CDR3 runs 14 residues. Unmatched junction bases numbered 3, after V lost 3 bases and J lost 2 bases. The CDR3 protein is CSASLAGVQETQYF. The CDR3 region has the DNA TGCAGTGCTAGTCTAGCGGGAGTGCAAGAGACCCAGTACTTC.

The CDR3 spells CASSKSSVGVAQYF. The DNA for the CDR3 is TGTGCCAGCAGTAAATCGTCGGTGGGAGTAGCCCAGTACTTC. The chain has TRBV6-2 or TRBV6-3 and TRBJ2-5, with D maybe TRBD2 (5 bases). From germline, CDR1 is MNHEY and CDR2 SVGEGT. The CDR3 totals 14 residues. Trimming left V 5 bases short and J 9 bases short, with 19 bases between.

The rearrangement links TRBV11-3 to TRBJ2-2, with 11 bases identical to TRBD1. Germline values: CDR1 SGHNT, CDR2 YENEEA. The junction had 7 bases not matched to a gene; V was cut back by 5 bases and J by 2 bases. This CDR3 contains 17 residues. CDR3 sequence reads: CASSGQGAPINTGELFF. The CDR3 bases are TGTGCCAGCAGCGGACAGGGGGCTCCGATAAACACCGGGGAGCTGTTTTTT.

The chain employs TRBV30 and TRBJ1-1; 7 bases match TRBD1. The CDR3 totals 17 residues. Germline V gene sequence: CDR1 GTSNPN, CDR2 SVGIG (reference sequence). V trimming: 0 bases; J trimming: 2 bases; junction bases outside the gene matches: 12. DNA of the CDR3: TGTGCCTGGAGTGTAGAAGGGGACAGAAACCCAAACACTGAAGCTTTCTTT. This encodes CAWSVEGDRNPNTEAFF.

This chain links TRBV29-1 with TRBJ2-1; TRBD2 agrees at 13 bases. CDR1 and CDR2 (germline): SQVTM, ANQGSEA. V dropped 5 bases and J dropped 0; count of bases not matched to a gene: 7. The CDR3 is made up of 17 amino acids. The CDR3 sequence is CSVSLAGGPHSYNEQFF. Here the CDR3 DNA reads TGCAGCGTTTCACTAGCGGGAGGGCCCCACTCCTACAATGAGCAGTTCTTC.

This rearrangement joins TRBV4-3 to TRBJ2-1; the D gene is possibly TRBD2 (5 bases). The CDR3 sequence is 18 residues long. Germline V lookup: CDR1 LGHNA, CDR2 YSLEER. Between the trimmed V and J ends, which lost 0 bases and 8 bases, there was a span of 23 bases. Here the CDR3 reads CASSQDGPLGLRVYEQFF. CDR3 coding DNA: TGCGCCAGCAGCCAAGATGGCCCCCTAGGTCTGAGGGTATATGAGCAGTTCTTC.

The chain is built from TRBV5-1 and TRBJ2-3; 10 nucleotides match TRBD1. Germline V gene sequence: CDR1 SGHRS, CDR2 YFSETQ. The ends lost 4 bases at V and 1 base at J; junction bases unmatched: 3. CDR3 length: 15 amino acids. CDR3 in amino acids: CASSLGTGGTDTQYF. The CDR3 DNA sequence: TGCGCCAGCAGCCTGGGGACAGGGGGCACAGATACGCAGTATTTT.

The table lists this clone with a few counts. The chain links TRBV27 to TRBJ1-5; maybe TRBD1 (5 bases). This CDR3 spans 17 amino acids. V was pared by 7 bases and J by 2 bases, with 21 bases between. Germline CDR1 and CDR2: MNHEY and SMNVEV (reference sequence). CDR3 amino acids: CASTPIYGSTGNQPQHF. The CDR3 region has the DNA TGTGCCAGCACCCCCATTTATGGGTCGACAGGCAATCAGCCCCAGCATTTT.

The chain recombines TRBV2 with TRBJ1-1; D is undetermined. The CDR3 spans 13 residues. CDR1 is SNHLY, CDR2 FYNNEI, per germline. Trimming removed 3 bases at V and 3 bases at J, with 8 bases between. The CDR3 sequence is CASSDWGYTEAFF. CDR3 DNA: TGTGCCAGCAGTGATTGGGGTTACACTGAAGCTTTCTTT.

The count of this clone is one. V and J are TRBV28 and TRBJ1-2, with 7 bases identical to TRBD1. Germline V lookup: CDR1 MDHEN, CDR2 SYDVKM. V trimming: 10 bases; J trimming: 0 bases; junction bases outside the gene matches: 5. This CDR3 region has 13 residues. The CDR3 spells CAIRDSTNYGYTF. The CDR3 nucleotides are TGTGCCATCAGGGACAGCACTAACTATGGCTACACCTTC.

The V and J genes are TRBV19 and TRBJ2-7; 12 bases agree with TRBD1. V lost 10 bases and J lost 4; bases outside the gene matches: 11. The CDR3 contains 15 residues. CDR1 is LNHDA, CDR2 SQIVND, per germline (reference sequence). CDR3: CATQTGTGGSYEQYF. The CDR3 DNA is TGTGCCACTCAGACCGGGACAGGGGGCAGTTACGAGCAGTACTTC.

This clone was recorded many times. As DNA, the CDR3 is TGTGCCAGCAGTGACTCGGACACCGGGGAGCTGTTTTTT. Translation gives CASSDSDTGELFF. The gene calls are TRBV6-4 and TRBJ2-2, with unresolved D. Trimming stripped 0 bases from V and 3 bases from J, with 2 bases between. The germline V gene has CDR1 MRHNA and CDR2 SNTAGT. This CDR3 has 13 residues.

Here the CDR3 reads CASSVAGTGGSYGYTF. CDR3 sequence (DNA): TGTGCCAGCAGCGTGGCCGGGACAGGGGGATCGTATGGCTACACCTTC. The chain carries TRBV9 and TRBJ1-2; 11 bases align to TRBD1. Germline values: CDR1 SGDLS, CDR2 YYNGEE. V gave up 2 bases and J gave up 5 bases; unmatched junction bases: 8. The CDR3 contains 16 residues. The whole variable domain, filled in from reference TRBV9 and TRBJ1-2, reads DSGVTQTPKHLITATGQRVTLRCSPRSGDLSVYWYQQSLDQGLQFLIQYYNGEERAKGNILERFSAQQFPDLHSELNLSSLELGDSALYFCASSVAGTGGSYGYTFGSGTRLTVV.

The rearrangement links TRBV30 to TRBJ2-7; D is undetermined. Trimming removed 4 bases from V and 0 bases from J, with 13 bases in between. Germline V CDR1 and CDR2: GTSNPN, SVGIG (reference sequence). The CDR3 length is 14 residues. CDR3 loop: CAWKVYRSSYEQYF. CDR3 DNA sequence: TGTGCCTGGAAAGTGTACCGAAGCTCCTACGAGCAGTACTTC.

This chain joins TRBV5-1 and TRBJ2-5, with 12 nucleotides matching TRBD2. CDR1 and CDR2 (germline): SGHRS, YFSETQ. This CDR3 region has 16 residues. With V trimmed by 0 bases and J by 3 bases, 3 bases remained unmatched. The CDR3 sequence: CASSLGGLAGKETQYF. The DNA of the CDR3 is TGCGCCAGCAGCTTGGGGGGACTAGCGGGCAAAGAGACCCAGTACTTC.

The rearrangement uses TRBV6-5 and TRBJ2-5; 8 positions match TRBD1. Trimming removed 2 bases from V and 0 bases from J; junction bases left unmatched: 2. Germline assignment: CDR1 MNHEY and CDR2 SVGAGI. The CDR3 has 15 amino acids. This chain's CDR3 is CASSYVDRDQETQYF. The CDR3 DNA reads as TGTGCCAGCAGTTACGTGGACAGGGACCAAGAGACCCAGTACTTC.

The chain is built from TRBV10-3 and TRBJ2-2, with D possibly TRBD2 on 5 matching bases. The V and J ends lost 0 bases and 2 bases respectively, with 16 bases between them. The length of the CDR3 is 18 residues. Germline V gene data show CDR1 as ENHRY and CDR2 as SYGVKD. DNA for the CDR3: TGTGCCATCAGTGAGTCCCTACCCCGGACTGGTAACACCGGGGAGCTGTTTTTT. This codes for CAISESLPRTGNTGELFF.

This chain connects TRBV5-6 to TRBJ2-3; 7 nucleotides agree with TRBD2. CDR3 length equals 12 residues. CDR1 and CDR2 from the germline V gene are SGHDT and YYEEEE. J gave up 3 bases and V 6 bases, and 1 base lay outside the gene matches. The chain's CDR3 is CASTGGTDTQYF. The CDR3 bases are TGTGCCAGCACCGGGGGGACAGATACGCAGTATTTT.

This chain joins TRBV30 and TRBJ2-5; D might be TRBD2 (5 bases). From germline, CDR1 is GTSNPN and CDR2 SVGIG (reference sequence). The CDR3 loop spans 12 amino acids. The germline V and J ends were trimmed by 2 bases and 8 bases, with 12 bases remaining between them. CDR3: CAWSQGGGTQYF. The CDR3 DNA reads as TGTGCCTGGAGTCAAGGTGGAGGAACCCAGTACTTC.

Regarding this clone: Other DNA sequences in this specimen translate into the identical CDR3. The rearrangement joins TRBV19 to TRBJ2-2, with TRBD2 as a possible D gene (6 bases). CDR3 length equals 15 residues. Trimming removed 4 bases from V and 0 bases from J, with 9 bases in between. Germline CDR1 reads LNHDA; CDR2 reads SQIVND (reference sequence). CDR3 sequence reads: CASSTGEANTGELFF. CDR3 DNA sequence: TGTGCCAGTAGTACGGGGGAGGCGAACACCGGGGAGCTGTTTTTT.

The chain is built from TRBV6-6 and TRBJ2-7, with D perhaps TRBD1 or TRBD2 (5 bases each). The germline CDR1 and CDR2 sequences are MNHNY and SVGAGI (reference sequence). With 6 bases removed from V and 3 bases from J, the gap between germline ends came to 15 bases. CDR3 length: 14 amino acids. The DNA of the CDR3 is TGTGCCAGCAGCCTAATAGGGACGGTCTACGAGCAGTACTTC. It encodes CASSLIGTVYEQYF.